This T cell receptor (beta chain) was identified in a study of blood T cell repertoires in COVID-19. The wider study: Acute-phase and convalescent COVID-19 samples originated in the United States, Italy and Spain.

Methods used by the authors: For nucleated cells, counts were estimated from reference gene primer amplification. Some clones are missing from TCRdb's copy, which holds only in-frame ones; the method was immunoSEQ multiplex PCR. From that table come the V and J calls and clone size; the DNA was used to work out D and trimming. The sample records some 300,000 clones, about nine tenths being singletons. Germline V gene lookup returns CDR1 SGHRS and CDR2 YFSETQ. V lost 0 bases and J lost 4; bases outside the gene matches: 9. The CDR3 is 17 residues long. Those who participated ranged in age from 18 to 89 years and resided in approximately 26 US areas.

The chain has TRBV5-1 and TRBJ2-1, with TRBD2 matching over 8 bases. Material for sequencing was PBMCs or T cells enriched from blood (not recorded which). This receptor was obtained from a woman in her forties or fifties who had been exposed to COVID-19. The CDR3, as DNA: TGCGCCAGCAGCTTGGGTAGCGGGGCGCCCCCTTACAATGAGCAGTTCTTC. Encoded protein: CASSLGSGAPPYNEQFF. Combining the CDR3 with reference TRBV5-1 and TRBJ2-1 gives the whole variable domain KAGVTQTPRYLIKTRGQQVTLSCSPISGHRSVSWYQQTPGQGLQFLFEYFSETQRNKGNFPGRFSGRQFSNSRSEMNVSTLELGDSALYLCASSLGSGAPPYNEQFFGPGTRLTVL.